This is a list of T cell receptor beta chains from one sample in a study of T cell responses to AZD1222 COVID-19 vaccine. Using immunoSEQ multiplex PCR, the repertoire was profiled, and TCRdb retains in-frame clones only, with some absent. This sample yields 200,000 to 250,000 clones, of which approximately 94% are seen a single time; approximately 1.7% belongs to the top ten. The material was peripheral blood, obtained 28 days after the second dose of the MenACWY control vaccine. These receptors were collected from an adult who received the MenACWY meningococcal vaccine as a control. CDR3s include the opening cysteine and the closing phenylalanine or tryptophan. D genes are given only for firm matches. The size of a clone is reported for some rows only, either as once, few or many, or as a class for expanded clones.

DNA: TGTGCCTGGAGTACGGGACAGGGCTATGGCTACACCTTC
CDR3: CAWSTGQGYGYTF
V: TRBV30
J: TRBJ1-2
size: .
D: TRBD1

DNA: TGTGCCAGCATGATAGGGGGACCGATCAACGAGCAGTACTTC
CDR3: CASMIGGPINEQYF
V: TRBV28
J: TRBJ2-7
size: .
D: .

DNA: TGTGCCAGCAGTTACTCGTCGTCGAAAGTACAGGGGGCCAATCAGCCCCAGCATTTT
CDR3: CASSYSSSKVQGANQPQHF
V: TRBV6-8
J: TRBJ1-5
size: .
D: TRBD1

DNA: TGTGCCAGCAGCTCGACGCGGACAAGCTATAATTCACCCCTCCACTTT
CDR3: CASSSTRTSYNSPLHF
V: TRBV5-6
J: TRBJ1-6
size: .
D: .

DNA: TGTGCCAGTAGTCCGGACAGGAGGGTCGCGAATACGCAGTATTTT
CDR3: CASSPDRRVANTQYF
V: TRBV19
J: TRBJ2-3
size: .
D: .

DNA: TGTGCCAGCAGTTATTTAAGGGCTGAAAAACTGTTTTTT
CDR3: CASSYLRAEKLFF
V: TRBV6-2/TRBV6-3
J: TRBJ1-4
size: .
D: .

DNA: TGTGCCAGCAGATTAGCGGGACACACCGGGGAGCTGTTTTTT
CDR3: CASRLAGHTGELFF
V: TRBV6-5
J: TRBJ2-2
size: .
D: TRBD2

DNA: TGTGCCAGCAGCCAGACAGGGGAAGGGGAGCTGTTTTTT
CDR3: CASSQTGEGELFF
V: TRBV7-3
J: TRBJ2-2
size: .
D: TRBD1

DNA: TGTGCCAGCAGTCCAAGCGGGAGCGGGACAGATACGCAGTATTTT
CDR3: CASSPSGSGTDTQYF
V: TRBV27
J: TRBJ2-3
size: .
D: TRBD2

DNA: TGTGCCTGGGGATTAACAGGGGGGGCTGAAGCTTTCTTT
CDR3: CAWGLTGGAEAFF
V: TRBV30
J: TRBJ1-1
size: .
D: TRBD1

DNA: TGCGCCAGCAGCTTAGAGGCTAGCGGGATGACTTGGGAGACCCAGTACTTC
CDR3: CASSLEASGMTWETQYF
V: TRBV5-1
J: TRBJ2-5
size: .
D: TRBD2

DNA: TGTGCCAGCACCCCGGGGGGCGGCGAAAAACTGTTTTTT
CDR3: CASTPGGGEKLFF
V: TRBV7-9
J: TRBJ1-4
size: .
D: .

DNA: TGTGCCAGCAGCTTAGCTGCGGGAGGACTGGGTGAGCAGTTCTTC
CDR3: CASSLAAGGLGEQFF
V: TRBV11-3
J: TRBJ2-1
size: .
D: TRBD2

DNA: TGTGCCAGCAGCGACCGGGGGAACGAGCAGTACTTC
CDR3: CASSDRGNEQYF
V: TRBV7-3
J: TRBJ2-7
size: .
D: .

DNA: TGTGCCAGCAGTGCTAGAGTGAACACCGGGGAGCTGTTTTTT
CDR3: CASSARVNTGELFF
V: TRBV7-8
J: TRBJ2-2
size: .
D: .

DNA: TGTGCCAGTAGGAACAACAGGCACGGAGCTTTCTTT
CDR3: CASRNNRHGAFF
V: TRBV19
J: TRBJ1-1
size: .
D: .

DNA: TGTGCCAGCAGTTACAGGGACTGGAATTCACCCCTCCACTTT
CDR3: CASSYRDWNSPLHF
V: TRBV28
J: TRBJ1-6
size: .
D: .

DNA: TGTGCCAGCGGGGGGCAGTCAGATACGCAGTATTTT
CDR3: CASGGQSDTQYF
V: TRBV28
J: TRBJ2-3
size: .
D: .

DNA: TGCGCCAGCAGCGGTGATGGGGCAGGGGGAGCTTTCTTT
CDR3: CASSGDGAGGAFF
V: TRBV5-1
J: TRBJ1-1
size: .
D: TRBD1

DNA: TGTGCCAGCAGTTTGGAGGGGAACGAGCAGTACTTC
CDR3: CASSLEGNEQYF
V: TRBV28
J: TRBJ2-7
size: .
D: .

DNA: TGTGCCAGCAGTTCAACGCGTTCGGGGAACAATGAGCAGTTCTTC
CDR3: CASSSTRSGNNEQFF
V: TRBV7-6
J: TRBJ2-1
size: .
D: .

DNA: TGTGCCAGCAGCTTAGGACAGATCTATAATGAGCAGTTCTTC
CDR3: CASSLGQIYNEQFF
V: TRBV7-9
J: TRBJ2-1
size: .
D: .

DNA: TGCGCCAGCAGCTTGAAACCCCATTCGAACACTGAAGCTTTCTTT
CDR3: CASSLKPHSNTEAFF
V: TRBV5-1
J: TRBJ1-1
size: .
D: .

DNA: TGTGCCAGACCGCTCAGGGGGAGAGCTTTCTTT
CDR3: CARPLRGRAFF
V: TRBV27
J: TRBJ1-1
size: .
D: TRBD1

DNA: TGTGCCAGCAGCCGCGACAGACTAGAGACCCAGTACTTC
CDR3: CASSRDRLETQYF
V: TRBV14
J: TRBJ2-5
size: .
D: .

DNA: TGTGCCAGCAGTTTAGGGTTGAATTCACCCCTCCACTTT
CDR3: CASSLGLNSPLHF
V: TRBV28
J: TRBJ1-6
size: .
D: .

DNA: TGTGCCAGCAGCACAACAGGGGGCAATCAGCCCCAGCATTTT
CDR3: CASSTTGGNQPQHF
V: TRBV7-9
J: TRBJ1-5
size: .
D: TRBD1

DNA: TGTGCCAGCAGTTATAGAGGGACAGGGGGCTCCTACGAGCAGTACTTC
CDR3: CASSYRGTGGSYEQYF
V: TRBV6-5
J: TRBJ2-7
size: once
D: TRBD1

DNA: TGTGCCAGCAGTTTGGCGGGGGCAGATACGCAGTATTTT
CDR3: CASSLAGADTQYF
V: TRBV27
J: TRBJ2-3
size: once
D: TRBD2

DNA: TGTGCCTGGCTAGCGACCGGGGAGCTGTTTTTT
CDR3: CAWLATGELFF
V: TRBV30
J: TRBJ2-2
size: .
D: .

DNA: TGCGCCAGCAGCCAAGACACCGCCTCGAACTATGGCTACACCTTC
CDR3: CASSQDTASNYGYTF
V: TRBV4-3
J: TRBJ1-2
size: .
D: .

DNA: TGTGCCAGCAGCGTGGGGACTAGCGGAGGGTCCTACGAGCAGTACTTC
CDR3: CASSVGTSGGSYEQYF
V: TRBV9
J: TRBJ2-7
size: .
D: TRBD2

DNA: TGTGCCAGCAGCCAATCCCCGGGACTAGAGGGATCGGAGCAGTACTTC
CDR3: CASSQSPGLEGSEQYF
V: TRBV6-6
J: TRBJ2-7
size: .
D: TRBD2

DNA: TGTGCCAGCAGTTTTGGGGGACAGCCCCAGCATTTT
CDR3: CASSFGGQPQHF
V: TRBV12-3/TRBV12-4
J: TRBJ1-5
size: .
D: .

DNA: TGCGCCAGCAGCTTGTACAGGGGGAACAATAATGAAGCTTTCTTT
CDR3: CASSLYRGNNNEAFF
V: TRBV5-1
J: TRBJ1-1
size: .
D: TRBD1

DNA: TGTGCCAGCAGCTTTCGGATGCACTACGAGCAGTACTTC
CDR3: CASSFRMHYEQYF
V: TRBV11-2
J: TRBJ2-7
size: once
D: .

DNA: TGTGCCAGCAGCAAAGTCCCCTGGGACAGGGATAATTCACCCCTCCACTTT
CDR3: CASSKVPWDRDNSPLHF
V: TRBV21-1
J: TRBJ1-6
size: .
D: .

DNA: TGTGCCACCAGCCTGGGGGCCGACGGAGAGACCCAGTACTTC
CDR3: CATSLGADGETQYF
V: TRBV15
J: TRBJ2-5
size: .
D: .

DNA: TGTGCCAGCAGTGCAGATATACAGGGGAGCAATCAGCCCCAGCATTTT
CDR3: CASSADIQGSNQPQHF
V: TRBV2
J: TRBJ1-5
size: .
D: TRBD1

DNA: TGTGCCAGCAGCCTCGGACAGAACTATGGCTACACCTTC
CDR3: CASSLGQNYGYTF
V: TRBV5-8
J: TRBJ1-2
size: .
D: .

DNA: TGTGCCAGCAGCTTAGATCGTAGCGGGGGAAGCTACGAGCAGTACTTC
CDR3: CASSLDRSGGSYEQYF
V: TRBV11-2
J: TRBJ2-7
size: .
D: TRBD2

DNA: TGTGCCAGCAGCTTAATTGCCACCAACACCGGGGAGCTGTTTTTT
CDR3: CASSLIATNTGELFF
V: TRBV7-9
J: TRBJ2-2
size: .
D: .

DNA: TGTGCCCCCCGAACGGGGGATTCCTATAATTCACCCCTCCACTTT
CDR3: CAPRTGDSYNSPLHF
V: TRBV27
J: TRBJ1-6
size: .
D: .

DNA: TGTGCCAGCAGCGTCGCAGGGAACAGGGACACCGGGGAGCTGTTTTTT
CDR3: CASSVAGNRDTGELFF
V: TRBV2
J: TRBJ2-2
size: .
D: .

DNA: TGTGCCATCAGTGAGTCCCAGGGTCTCAATCAGCCCCAGCATTTT
CDR3: CAISESQGLNQPQHF
V: TRBV10-3
J: TRBJ1-5
size: .
D: .

DNA: TGTGCCAGAAGCTTGGGGACAGGGAACACTGAAGCTTTCTTT
CDR3: CARSLGTGNTEAFF
V: TRBV5-3
J: TRBJ1-1
size: .
D: TRBD1

DNA: TGCGCCAGCAGCCGGGGACAGGATCAGCCCCAGCATTTT
CDR3: CASSRGQDQPQHF
V: TRBV5-1
J: TRBJ1-5
size: .
D: TRBD1

DNA: TGTGCCATCGGTTCCACTAGCGGGAGGTTATCCTACGAGCAGTACTTC
CDR3: CAIGSTSGRLSYEQYF
V: TRBV10-3
J: TRBJ2-7
size: .
D: TRBD2

DNA: TGTGCCAGCAGTTTATGGGCTAGCACGGATACGCAGTATTTT
CDR3: CASSLWASTDTQYF
V: TRBV27
J: TRBJ2-3
size: once
D: .

DNA: TGCGCCAGCAGCCAAGATCTAGCGGGGGGGCTCAATGAGCAGTTCTTC
CDR3: CASSQDLAGGLNEQFF
V: TRBV4-3
J: TRBJ2-1
size: .
D: TRBD2

DNA: TGTGCCAGCAGCCCCCCCGGGTCTGAGCAGTTCTTC
CDR3: CASSPPGSEQFF
V: TRBV6-5
J: TRBJ2-1
size: .
D: .

DNA: TGCGCCAGCAGCTTGGGTGGCAGGGAGTCGGCTACTAATGGCTACACCTTC
CDR3: CASSLGGRESATNGYTF
V: TRBV5-1
J: TRBJ1-2
size: .
D: .